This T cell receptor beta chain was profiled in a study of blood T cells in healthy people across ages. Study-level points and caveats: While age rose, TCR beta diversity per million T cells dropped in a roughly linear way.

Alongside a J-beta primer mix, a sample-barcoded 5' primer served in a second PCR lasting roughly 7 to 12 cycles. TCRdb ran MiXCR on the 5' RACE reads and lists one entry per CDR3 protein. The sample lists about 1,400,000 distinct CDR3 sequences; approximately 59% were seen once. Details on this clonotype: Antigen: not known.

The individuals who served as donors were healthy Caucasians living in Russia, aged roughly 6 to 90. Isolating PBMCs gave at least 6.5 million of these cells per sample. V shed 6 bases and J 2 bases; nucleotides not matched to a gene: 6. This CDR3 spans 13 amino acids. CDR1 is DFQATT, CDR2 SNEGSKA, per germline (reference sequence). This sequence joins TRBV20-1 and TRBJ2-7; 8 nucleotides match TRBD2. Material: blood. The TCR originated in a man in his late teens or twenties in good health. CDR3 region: CSATSGYPYEQYF. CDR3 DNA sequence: TGCAGTGCAACTAGCGGATACCCCTACGAGCAGTACTTC.